This entry is about one T cell receptor (beta chain). This clonotype appeared many times. Its antigen has not been determined. It has no much larger one-base neighbor in the sample; base qualities were not kept. V is pared back by 10 bases and J by 0 bases, with 4 bases lying between the germline termini. The CDR3 runs 12 residues from the cysteine to the phenylalanine. The retained sequence is limited to the CDR3, 36 bases, with the frame set at the first base. CDR1 and CDR2 are drawn from the germline V gene: MDHEN, SYDVKM. The run used an Illumina MiniSeq. TCRs were amplified with Phusion for 20 to 25 PCR cycles, with a constant-region primer paired with the adapter attached to the V primers. Isolated mRNA was amplified with the MessageAmp II aRNA Amplification Kit, using a 16-hour in vitro transcription at 37°C. mRNA for TCR sequencing was isolated with the Dynabeads mRNA DIRECT Purification Kit. Indexed Illumina adapters were added in a second Phusion PCR of approximately 27 cycles, after which AMPure XP beads were used to purify the products. The original pipeline was this. Custom Perl scripts pooled TCR sequences encoding the same protein, removed out-of-frame sequences and computed each clonotype's abundance. Any TCR sequence backed by just one read was left out of the analysis. The metrics used to describe the repertoires included Shannon entropy, Gini index, clonality, richness, and the frequency of TCRs shared between repertoires. TCRdb itself trimmed the public reads at Q25 with fastp, ran MiXCR and retained productive beta chains. Each entry merges the rows of one CDR3 protein and shows their most common DNA and genes. TCRdb's processing, not the authors', yielded these V and J calls. Here the sample has tens of thousands of distinct CDR3 sequences; about 10% occur a single time. Jointly, the top ten make up approximately 6.2% of the sample.

The data originate from a study of low-dose radiotherapy and immunotherapy resistance in tumors (dated by TCRdb to 2022 to 2024). General notes on the study: In Cohort 1, each fraction delivered 0.5 Gy every 2 weeks, and the prescribed total PTV dose was 6.5 Gy. Superscript III and a set of TRAV- and TRBV-specific primers were used to synthesize first-strand cDNA, so that both TCRalpha and TCRbeta chains were covered. No randomization into treatment groups was done for the people taking part in the trial. For Cohort 2, the dose was 1 Gy per fraction given every two weeks, adding up to 13 Gy in total across 26 weeks. Deep sequencing of the TCRalpha and TCRbeta libraries was carried out on an Illumina MiniSeq instrument. Nivolumab was administered intravenously as a 240 mg flat dose every two weeks, and ipilimumab was administered intravenously at 1 mg/kg every six weeks. Cyclophosphamide 200 mg/m2 was administered intravenously every two weeks, one day before each radiation and immunotherapy administration. Eight patients were included in the translational analysis: three from the first dose cohort and the first five from the second dose cohort. Starting on cycle 1 day 1, patients took 300 mg of aspirin by mouth once daily for four cycles.

Explained via the paper, the time point label denotes: before trial treatment. Donors were enrolled in RACIN, a single-arm phase I dose-escalation trial in which nivolumab, ipilimumab, aspirin, low-dose cyclophosphamide and low-dose radiotherapy were combined. To be eligible, a patient needed to have an advanced solid tumor that was TIL-negative. The sequence is built from TRBV28 and TRBJ2-6, with the D gene call left open. The specimen comprised PBMCs, sampled before treatment. The receptor comes from a female donor with ovarian cancer. The nucleotide sequence is given as TGTGCCATCGCCTCTGGGGCCAACGTCCTGACTTTC. This codes for CAIASGANVLTF.